These T cell receptor beta chains were read from a single sample in a study of shared clonotypes between healthy human individuals. Method: immunoSEQ multiplex PCR; TCRdb's copy keeps in-frame clones and lacks some. The profile covers roughly 1 million clones, with under 80% appearing a single time and roughly 1.5% taken by the ten largest. The sequenced material came from memory CD4+ T cells sorted from blood. The receptors here all came from a man between 18 and 35 years old in good health. Each CDR3 is given with its conserved first and last residue. A D gene is named only where the DNA matches it firmly.

CDR3aa: CSVTQGAGGANVLTF
d_gene: TRBD1
v_gene: TRBV29-1

CDR3aa: CATSPDSNYGYTF
d_gene: -
v_gene: TRBV15

CDR3aa: CASSRDGLYEQYF
d_gene: -
v_gene: TRBV5-4

CDR3aa: CASSEQGAYNSPLHF
d_gene: TRBD1
v_gene: TRBV27

CDR3aa: CASSEVDRGLAFF
d_gene: TRBD1
v_gene: TRBV5-1

CDR3aa: CASSPPGGVSAGEKLFF
d_gene: -
v_gene: TRBV28

CDR3aa: CASRGPGQGASGELFF
d_gene: TRBD1
v_gene: TRBV5-1

CDR3aa: CASSPRLAGSKNIQYF
d_gene: TRBD2
v_gene: TRBV28

CDR3aa: CASSLAPGATGELFF
d_gene: -
v_gene: TRBV5-1

CDR3aa: CASSMRDTLRNTQYF
d_gene: -
v_gene: TRBV19

CDR3aa: CASSFQGRADTQYF
d_gene: -
v_gene: TRBV27

CDR3aa: CASSLYGGNTEAFF
d_gene: -
v_gene: TRBV5-1

CDR3aa: CSVAGTAQETQYF
d_gene: -
v_gene: TRBV29-1

CDR3aa: CASSVLLRTVLYGYTF
d_gene: -
v_gene: TRBV19

CDR3aa: CASSPVQGGTEAFF
d_gene: -
v_gene: TRBV18

CDR3aa: CASSWDRAEGYAF
d_gene: TRBD1
v_gene: TRBV6-5